Below are 2 T cell receptor beta chains sequenced from a single sample in a study of blood T cell repertoires in COVID-19 (dated by TCRdb to about 2020). The protocol used for the library was the immunoSEQ multiplex PCR assay. The table comes from immuneACCESS by way of TCRdb, which keeps in-frame sequences with V and J called. Part of the clones is missing from these tables; in studies checked, under half for an unresolved V gene and the rest for unknown reasons. The sample yields 250,000 or so clones; roughly 83% were counted once. The ten largest clones take up about 12% of the sample. Sample: peripheral blood. These receptors were taken from an elderly man with acute or convalescent COVID-19.

This clone came up a few times. The V gene is TRBV11-2, the J gene TRBJ1-5; D ambiguous. V dropped 1 base and J dropped 0 bases, with 7 bases sitting between them. In germline, CDR1 is SGHAT, CDR2 FQNNGV. This CDR3 has 15 residues. For the CDR3, the DNA is TGTGCCAGCAGCTTAGGAGGGAATAGCAATCAGCCCCAGCATTTT. Its protein is CASSLGGNSNQPQHF.

The rearrangement joins TRBV9 to TRBJ2-2, with 10 bases fitting TRBD1. The CDR3 consists of 16 residues. V dropped 0 bases and J dropped 7; count of bases not matched to a gene: 6. Germline CDR1 reads SGDLS; CDR2 reads YYNGEE. CDR3 sequence (DNA): TGTGCCAGCAGCGTAGGTGGGACAGGGGTGGACGGGGAGCTGTTTTTT. This translates into CASSVGGTGVDGELFF.